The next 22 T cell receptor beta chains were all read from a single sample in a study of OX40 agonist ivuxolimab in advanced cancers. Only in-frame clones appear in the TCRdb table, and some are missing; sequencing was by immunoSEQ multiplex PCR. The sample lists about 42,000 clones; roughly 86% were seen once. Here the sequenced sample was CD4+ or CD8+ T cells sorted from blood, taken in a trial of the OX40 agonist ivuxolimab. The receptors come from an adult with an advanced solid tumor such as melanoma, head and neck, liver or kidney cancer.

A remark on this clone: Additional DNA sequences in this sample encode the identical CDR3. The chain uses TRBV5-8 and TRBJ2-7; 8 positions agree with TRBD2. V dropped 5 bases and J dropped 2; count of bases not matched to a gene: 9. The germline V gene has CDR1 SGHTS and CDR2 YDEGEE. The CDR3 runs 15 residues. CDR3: CASSITGGGTYEQYV. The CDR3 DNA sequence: TGTGCCAGCAGTATCACTGGCGGGGGGACCTACGAGCAGTACGTC.

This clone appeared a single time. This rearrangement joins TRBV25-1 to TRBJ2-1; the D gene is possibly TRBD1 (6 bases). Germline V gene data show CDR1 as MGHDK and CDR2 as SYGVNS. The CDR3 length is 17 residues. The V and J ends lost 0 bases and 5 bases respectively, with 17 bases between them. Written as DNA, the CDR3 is TGTGCCAGCAGTGAATATGGGACACCGTACGTCAACAATGAGCAGTTCTTC. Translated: CASSEYGTPYVNNEQFF.

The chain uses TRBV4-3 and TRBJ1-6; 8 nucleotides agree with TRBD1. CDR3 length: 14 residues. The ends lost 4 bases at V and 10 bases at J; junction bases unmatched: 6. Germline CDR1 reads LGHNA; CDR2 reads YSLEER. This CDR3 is CASSPQGASSPLHF. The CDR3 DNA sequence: TGCGCCAGCAGCCCTCAGGGGGCGAGCTCACCCCTCCACTTT.

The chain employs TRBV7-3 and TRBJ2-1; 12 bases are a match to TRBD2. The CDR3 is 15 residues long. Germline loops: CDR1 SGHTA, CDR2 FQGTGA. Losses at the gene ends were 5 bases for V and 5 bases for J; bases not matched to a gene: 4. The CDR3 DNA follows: TGTGCCAGCAGCCCCCTAGCGGGGGGGAACAATGAGCAGTTCTTC. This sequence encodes CASSPLAGGNNEQFF.

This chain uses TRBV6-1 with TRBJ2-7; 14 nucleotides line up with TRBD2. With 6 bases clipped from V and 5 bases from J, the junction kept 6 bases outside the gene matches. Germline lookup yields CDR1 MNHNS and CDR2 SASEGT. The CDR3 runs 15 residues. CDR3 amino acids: CASSGLAGGFNEQYV. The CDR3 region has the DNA TGTGCCAGCAGCGGACTAGCGGGGGGATTCAACGAGCAGTACGTC.

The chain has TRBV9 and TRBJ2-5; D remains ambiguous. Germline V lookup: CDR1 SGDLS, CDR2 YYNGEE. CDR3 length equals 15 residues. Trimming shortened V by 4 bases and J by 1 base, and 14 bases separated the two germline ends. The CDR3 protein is CASSPGGRPQETQYF. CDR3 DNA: TGTGCCAGCAGCCCCGGTGGCAGACCCCAAGAGACCCAGTACTTC.

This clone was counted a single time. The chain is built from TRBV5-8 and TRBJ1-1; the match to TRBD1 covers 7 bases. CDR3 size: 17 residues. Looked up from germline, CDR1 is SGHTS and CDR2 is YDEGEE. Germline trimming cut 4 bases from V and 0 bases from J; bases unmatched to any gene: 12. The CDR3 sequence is CASSPWVAGGLNTEAFF. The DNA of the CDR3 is TGTGCCAGCAGCCCGTGGGTGGCAGGGGGGTTGAACACTGAAGCTTTCTTT. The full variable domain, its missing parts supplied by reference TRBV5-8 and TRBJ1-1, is EAGVTQSPTHLIKTRGQQATLRCSPISGHTSVYWYQQALGLGLQFLLWYDEGEERNRGNFPPRFSGRQFPNYSSELNVNALELEDSALYLCASSPWVAGGLNTEAFFGQGTRLTVV.

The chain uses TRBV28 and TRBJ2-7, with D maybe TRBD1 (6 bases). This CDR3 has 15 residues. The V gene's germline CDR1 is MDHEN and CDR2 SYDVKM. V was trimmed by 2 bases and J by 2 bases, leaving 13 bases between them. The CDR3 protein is CASSLSSDSPYEQYV. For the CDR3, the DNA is TGTGCCAGCAGTTTAAGTTCGGACAGTCCCTACGAGCAGTACGTC.

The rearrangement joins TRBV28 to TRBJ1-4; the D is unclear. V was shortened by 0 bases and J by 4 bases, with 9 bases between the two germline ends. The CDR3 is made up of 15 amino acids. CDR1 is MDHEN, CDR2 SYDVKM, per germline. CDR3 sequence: CASSLWREINEKLFF. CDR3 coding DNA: TGTGCCAGCAGTTTATGGAGGGAGATTAATGAAAAACTGTTTTTT.

The CDR3 is CASSLGRGTEVFGYTF. DNA of the CDR3: TGTGCCAGCAGCTTAGGAAGGGGGACAGAGGTGTTTGGCTACACCTTC. The chain employs TRBV7-8 and TRBJ1-2, with 7 bases aligning to TRBD1. The CDR3 consists of 16 residues. In germline, CDR1 is SGHVS, CDR2 FQNEAQ. V gave up 1 base and J gave up 7 bases; unmatched junction bases: 12.

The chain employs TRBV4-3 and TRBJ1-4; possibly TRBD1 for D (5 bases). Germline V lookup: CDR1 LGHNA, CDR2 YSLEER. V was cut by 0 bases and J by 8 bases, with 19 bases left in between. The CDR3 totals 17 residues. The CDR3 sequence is CASSQDSVGTSGEKLFF. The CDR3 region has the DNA TGCGCCAGCAGCCAAGATAGTGTAGGCACCTCAGGGGAAAAACTGTTTTTT.

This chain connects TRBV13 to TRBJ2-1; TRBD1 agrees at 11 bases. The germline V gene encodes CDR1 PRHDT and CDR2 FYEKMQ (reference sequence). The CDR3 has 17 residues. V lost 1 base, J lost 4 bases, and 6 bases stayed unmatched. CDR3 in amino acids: CASSLEGQGVGYNEQFF. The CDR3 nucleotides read TGTGCCAGCAGCTTAGAGGGACAGGGGGTCGGATACAATGAGCAGTTCTTC.

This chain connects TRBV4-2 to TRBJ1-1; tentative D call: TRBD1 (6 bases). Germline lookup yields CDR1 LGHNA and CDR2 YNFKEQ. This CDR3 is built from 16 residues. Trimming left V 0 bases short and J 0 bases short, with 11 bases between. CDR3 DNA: TGTGCCAGCAGCCAAGAGGAAGGACAGCTGAACACTGAAGCTTTCTTT. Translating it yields CASSQEEGQLNTEAFF.

The DNA of the CDR3 is TGTGCCAGCAGCCCCCGACAGGGGGCGGATCGTAATTCACCCCTCCACTTT. It is translated as CASSPRQGADRNSPLHF. This chain joins TRBV4-2 and TRBJ1-6; TRBD1 matches at 10 bases. V lost 4 bases to trimming and J lost 6 bases; unmatched junction nucleotides: 9. The CDR3 covers 17 residues. Germline CDR1 is LGHNA and CDR2 is YNFKEQ.

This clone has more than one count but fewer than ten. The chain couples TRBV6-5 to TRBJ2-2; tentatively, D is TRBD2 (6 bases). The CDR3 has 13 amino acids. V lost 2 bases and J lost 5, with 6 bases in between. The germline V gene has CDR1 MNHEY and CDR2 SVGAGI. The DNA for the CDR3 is TGTGCCAGCAGTTACGGGGGGACCGGGGAGCTGTTTTTT. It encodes CASSYGGTGELFF.

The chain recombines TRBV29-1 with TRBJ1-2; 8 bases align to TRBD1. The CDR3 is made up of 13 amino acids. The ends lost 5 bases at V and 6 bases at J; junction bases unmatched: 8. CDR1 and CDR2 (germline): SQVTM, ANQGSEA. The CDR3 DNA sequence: TGCAGCGTTCCAAGGCAGGGGGCCAATGGCTACACCTTC. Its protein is CSVPRQGANGYTF. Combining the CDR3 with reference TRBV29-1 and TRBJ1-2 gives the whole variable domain SAVISQKPSRDICQRGTSLTIQCQVDSQVTMMFWYRQQPGQSLTLIATANQGSEATYESGFVIDKFPISRPNLTFSTLTVSNMSPEDSSIYLCSVPRQGANGYTFGSGTRLTVV.

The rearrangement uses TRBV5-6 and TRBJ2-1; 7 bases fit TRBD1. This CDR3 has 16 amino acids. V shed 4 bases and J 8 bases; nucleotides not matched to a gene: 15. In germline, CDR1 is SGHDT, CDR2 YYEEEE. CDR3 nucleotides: TGTGCCAGCAGCGCGGGTCAGGGGGTACACGACTATGAGCAGTTCTTC. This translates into CASSAGQGVHDYEQFF.

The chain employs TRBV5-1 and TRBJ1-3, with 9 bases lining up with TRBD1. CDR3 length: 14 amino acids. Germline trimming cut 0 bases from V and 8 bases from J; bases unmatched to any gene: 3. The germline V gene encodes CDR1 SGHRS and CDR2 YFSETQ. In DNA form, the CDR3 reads TGCGCCAGCAGCTTGGAGGACAGGGGCGACACCATATATTTT. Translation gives CASSLEDRGDTIYF.

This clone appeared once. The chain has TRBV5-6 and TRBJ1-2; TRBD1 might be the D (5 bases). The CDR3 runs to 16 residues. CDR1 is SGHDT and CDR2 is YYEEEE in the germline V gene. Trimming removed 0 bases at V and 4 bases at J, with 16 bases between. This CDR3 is CASSLEGDSAFYGYTF. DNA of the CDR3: TGTGCCAGCAGCTTGGAGGGTGACAGCGCGTTCTATGGCTACACCTTC.

CDR3 DNA sequence: TGCGCCAGCAGCCAAGAACTGGGGGGGCCAAACAATGAGCAGTTCTTC. Encoded protein: CASSQELGGPNNEQFF. The chain carries TRBV4-3 and TRBJ2-1; D perhaps matches TRBD2 (7 bases). Germline V lookup: CDR1 LGHNA, CDR2 YSLEER. Trimming stripped 0 bases from V and 5 bases from J, with 14 bases between. CDR3 length: 16 residues.

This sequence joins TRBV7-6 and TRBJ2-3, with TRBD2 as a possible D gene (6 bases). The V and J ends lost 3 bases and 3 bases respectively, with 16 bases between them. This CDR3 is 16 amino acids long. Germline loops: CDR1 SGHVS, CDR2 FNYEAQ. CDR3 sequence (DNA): TGTGCCAGCAGCTTGAGGAGGGAGGTCGGGACAGATACGCAGTATTTT. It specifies CASSLRREVGTDTQYF.

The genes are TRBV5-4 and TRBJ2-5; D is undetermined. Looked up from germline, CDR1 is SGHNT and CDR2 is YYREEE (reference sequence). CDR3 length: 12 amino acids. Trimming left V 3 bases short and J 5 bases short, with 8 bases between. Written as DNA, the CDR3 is TGTGCCAGCAGCTCGCTCGGGGAGACCCAGTACTTC. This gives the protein CASSSLGETQYF.